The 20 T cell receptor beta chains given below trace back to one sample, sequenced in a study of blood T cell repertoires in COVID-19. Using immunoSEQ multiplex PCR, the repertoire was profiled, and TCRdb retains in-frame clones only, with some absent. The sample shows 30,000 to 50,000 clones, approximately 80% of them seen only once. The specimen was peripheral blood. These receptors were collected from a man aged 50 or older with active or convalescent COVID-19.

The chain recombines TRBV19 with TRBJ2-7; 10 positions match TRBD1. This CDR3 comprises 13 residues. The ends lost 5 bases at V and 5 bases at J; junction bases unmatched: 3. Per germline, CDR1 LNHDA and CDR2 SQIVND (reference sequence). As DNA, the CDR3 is TGTGCCAGTAGTCGGGACAGGGGAGACGAGCAGTACTTC. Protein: CASSRDRGDEQYF.

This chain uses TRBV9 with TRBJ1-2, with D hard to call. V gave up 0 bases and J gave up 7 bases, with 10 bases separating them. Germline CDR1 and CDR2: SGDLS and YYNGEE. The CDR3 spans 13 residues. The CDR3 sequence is CASSVDSSSGYTF. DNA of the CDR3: TGTGCCAGCAGCGTAGATTCTTCGAGTGGCTACACCTTC.

The CDR3 region is CASSLGSHSPQAGELFF. CDR3 DNA: TGTGCCAGCAGCTTGGGGTCGCATAGTCCTCAGGCCGGGGAGCTGTTTTTT. V is TRBV5-4 and J is TRBJ2-2; D is undetermined. The germline gives CDR1 SGHNT, CDR2 YYREEE (reference sequence). V was shortened by 0 bases and J by 6 bases, with 18 bases between the two germline ends. The CDR3 loop spans 17 amino acids.

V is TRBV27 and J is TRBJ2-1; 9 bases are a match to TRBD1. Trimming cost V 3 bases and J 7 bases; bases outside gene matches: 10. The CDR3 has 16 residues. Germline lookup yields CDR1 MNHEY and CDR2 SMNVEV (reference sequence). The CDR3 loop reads CASSFVRDRVRNEQFF. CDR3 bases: TGTGCCAGCAGTTTTGTGAGGGACAGGGTCAGGAATGAGCAGTTCTTC.

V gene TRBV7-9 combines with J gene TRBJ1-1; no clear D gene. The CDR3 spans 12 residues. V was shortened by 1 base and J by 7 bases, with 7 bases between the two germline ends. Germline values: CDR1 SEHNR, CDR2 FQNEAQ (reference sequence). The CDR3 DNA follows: TGTGCCAGCAGCTTAGGTGGACTTGAAGCTTTCTTT. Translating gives CASSLGGLEAFF.

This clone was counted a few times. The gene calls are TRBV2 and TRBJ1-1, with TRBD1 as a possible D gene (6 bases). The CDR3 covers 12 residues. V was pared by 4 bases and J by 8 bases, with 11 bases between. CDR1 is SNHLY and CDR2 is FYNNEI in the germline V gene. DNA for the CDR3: TGTGCCAGCAGTGGGACAGAAGTAGAAGCTTTCTTT. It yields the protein CASSGTEVEAFF.

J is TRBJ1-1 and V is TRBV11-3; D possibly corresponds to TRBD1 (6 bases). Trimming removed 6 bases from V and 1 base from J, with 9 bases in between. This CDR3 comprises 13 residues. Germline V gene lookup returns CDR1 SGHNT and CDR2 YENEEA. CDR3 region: CASSRGGNTEAFF. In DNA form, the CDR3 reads TGTGCCAGCAGTCGAGGGGGGAACACTGAAGCTTTCTTT.

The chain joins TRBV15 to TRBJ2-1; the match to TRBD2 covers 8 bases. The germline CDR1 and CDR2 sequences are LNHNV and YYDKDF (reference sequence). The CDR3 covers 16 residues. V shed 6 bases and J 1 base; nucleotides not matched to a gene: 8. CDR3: CATRPYSGESYNEQFF. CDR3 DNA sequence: TGTGCCACCAGACCTTATAGCGGGGAATCCTACAATGAGCAGTTCTTC.

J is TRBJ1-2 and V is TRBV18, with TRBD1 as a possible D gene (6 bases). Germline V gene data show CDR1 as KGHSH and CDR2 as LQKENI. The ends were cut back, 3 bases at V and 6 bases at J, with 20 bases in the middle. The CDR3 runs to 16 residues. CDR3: CASSPPRGREYDGYTF. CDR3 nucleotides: TGTGCCAGCTCACCTCCGCGGGGGCGGGAATACGATGGCTACACCTTC.

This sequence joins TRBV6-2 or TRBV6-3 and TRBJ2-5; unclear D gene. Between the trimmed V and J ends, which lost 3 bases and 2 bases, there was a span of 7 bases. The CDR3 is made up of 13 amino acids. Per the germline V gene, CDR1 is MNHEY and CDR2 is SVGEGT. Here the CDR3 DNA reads TGTGCCAGCAGTTATGGGCGACAAGAGACCCAGTACTTC. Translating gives CASSYGRQETQYF.

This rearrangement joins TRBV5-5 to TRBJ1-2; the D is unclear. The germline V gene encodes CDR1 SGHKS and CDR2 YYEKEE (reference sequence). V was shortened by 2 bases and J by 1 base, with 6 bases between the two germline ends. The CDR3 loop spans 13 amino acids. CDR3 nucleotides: TGTGCCAGCAGCTTTAACAGTAACTATGGCTACACCTTC. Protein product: CASSFNSNYGYTF.

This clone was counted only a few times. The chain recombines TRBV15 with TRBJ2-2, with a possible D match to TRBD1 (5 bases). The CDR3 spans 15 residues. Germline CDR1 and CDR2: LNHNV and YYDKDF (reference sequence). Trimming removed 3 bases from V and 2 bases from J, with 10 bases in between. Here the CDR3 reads CATSSQDRNTGELFF. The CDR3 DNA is TGTGCCACCAGCAGTCAAGACAGAAACACCGGGGAGCTGTTTTTT. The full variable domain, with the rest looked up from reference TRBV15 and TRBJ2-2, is DAMVIQNPRYQVTQFGKPVTLSCSQTLNHNVMYWYQQKSSQAPKLLFHYYDKDFNNEADTPDNFQSRRPNTSFCFLDIRSPGLGDTAMYLCATSSQDRNTGELFFGEGSRLTVL.

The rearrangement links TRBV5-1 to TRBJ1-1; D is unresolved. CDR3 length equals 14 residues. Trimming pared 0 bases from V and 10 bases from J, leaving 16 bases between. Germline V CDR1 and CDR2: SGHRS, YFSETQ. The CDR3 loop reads CASSLGTGALGAFF. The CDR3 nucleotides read TGCGCCAGCAGCTTGGGAACGGGTGCCCTGGGAGCTTTCTTT.

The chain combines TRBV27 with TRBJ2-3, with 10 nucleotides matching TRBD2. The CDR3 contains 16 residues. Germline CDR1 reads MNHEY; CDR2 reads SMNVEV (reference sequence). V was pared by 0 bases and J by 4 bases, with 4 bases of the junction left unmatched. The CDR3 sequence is CASSLSKLAGADTQYF. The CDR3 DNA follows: TGTGCCAGCAGTTTATCCAAGCTAGCGGGGGCAGATACGCAGTATTTT.

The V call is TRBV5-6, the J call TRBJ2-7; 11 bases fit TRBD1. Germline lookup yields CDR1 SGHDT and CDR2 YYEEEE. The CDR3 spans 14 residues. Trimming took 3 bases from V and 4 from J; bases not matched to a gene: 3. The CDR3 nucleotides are TGTGCCAGCAGCTCGGACAGGGGGCAGTACGAGCAGTACTTC. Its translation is CASSSDRGQYEQYF.

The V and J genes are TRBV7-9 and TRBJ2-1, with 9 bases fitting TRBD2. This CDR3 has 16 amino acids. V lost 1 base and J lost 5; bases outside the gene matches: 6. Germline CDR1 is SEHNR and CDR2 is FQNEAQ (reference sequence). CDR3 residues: CASSLVSGGGHNEQFF. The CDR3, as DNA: TGTGCCAGCAGCTTAGTTAGCGGGGGTGGCCACAATGAGCAGTTCTTC.

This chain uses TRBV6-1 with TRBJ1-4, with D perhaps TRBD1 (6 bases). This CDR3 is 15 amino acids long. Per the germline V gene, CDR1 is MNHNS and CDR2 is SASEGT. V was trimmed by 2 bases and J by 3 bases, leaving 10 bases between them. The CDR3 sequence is CASSETGRANEKLFF. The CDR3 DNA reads TGTGCCAGCAGTGAAACAGGGAGAGCTAATGAAAAACTGTTTTTT.

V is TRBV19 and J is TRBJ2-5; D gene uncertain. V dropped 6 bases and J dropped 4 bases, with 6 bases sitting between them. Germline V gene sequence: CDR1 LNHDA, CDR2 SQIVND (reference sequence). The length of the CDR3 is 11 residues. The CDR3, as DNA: TGTGCCAGTAGCACTACAGAGACCCAGTACTTC. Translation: CASSTTETQYF.

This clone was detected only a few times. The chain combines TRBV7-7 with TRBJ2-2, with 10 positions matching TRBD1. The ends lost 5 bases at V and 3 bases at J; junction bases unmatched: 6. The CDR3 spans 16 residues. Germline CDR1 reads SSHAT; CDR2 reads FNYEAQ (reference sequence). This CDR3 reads CASSPDRGQDTGELFF. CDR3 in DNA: TGTGCCAGCAGCCCAGACAGGGGGCAAGACACCGGGGAGCTGTTTTTT.

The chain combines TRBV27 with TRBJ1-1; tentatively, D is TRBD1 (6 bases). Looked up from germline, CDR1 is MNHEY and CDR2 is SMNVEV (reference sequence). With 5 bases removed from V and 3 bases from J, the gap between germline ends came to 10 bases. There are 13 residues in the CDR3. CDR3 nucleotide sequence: TGTGCCAGCAGTCCGTACAGGGACACTGAAGCTTTCTTT. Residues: CASSPYRDTEAFF.